Listed below are T cell receptor beta chains from one sample, sequenced in a study of long-term antiretroviral therapy in people with HIV. TCRdb's table, derived via immunoSEQ multiplex PCR, lists solely in-frame clones and lacks some. The repertoire holds roughly 28,000 clones, with 88% as singletons. This specimen was unsorted PBMCs, taken 0.5 years after starting antiretroviral therapy. All receptors derive from a woman younger than 35 with HIV. Each CDR3 is given with its conserved first and last residue. A D gene is named only where the DNA matches it firmly.

V	J	D	CDR3	DNA
TRBV13	TRBJ2-7	TRBD2	CASSSAPGLVYEQYF	TGTGCCAGCAGCTCCGCCCCGGGACTAGTCTACGAGCAGTACTTC
TRBV19	TRBJ2-1	NA	CASSQQVEQFF	TGTGCCAGTAGTCAACAGGTTGAGCAGTTCTTC
TRBV2	TRBJ1-5	NA	CASRTQQNQPQHF	TGTGCCAGCAGGACACAACAGAATCAGCCCCAGCATTTT
TRBV7-2	TRBJ1-2	NA	CASHTDGRVDGYTF	TGTGCCAGCCATACCGACGGGAGGGTAGATGGCTACACCTTC
TRBV5-1	TRBJ2-3	NA	CASSLRSASGTDTQYF	TGCGCCAGCAGCTTGAGGTCAGCCTCGGGCACAGATACGCAGTATTTT
TRBV4-3	TRBJ1-5	NA	CASSQDTSNQPQHF	TGCGCCAGCAGCCAAGACACCAGCAATCAGCCCCAGCATTTT
TRBV7-9	TRBJ2-1	NA	CASSLYYGGQFF	TGTGCCAGCAGCTTGTACTATGGGGGGCAGTTCTTC
TRBV10-3	TRBJ2-7	NA	CATKTGRDTSYEQYF	TGTGCCACTAAGACGGGGCGGGATACCTCCTACGAGCAGTACTTC
TRBV9	TRBJ1-3	TRBD1	CASSVDRGNGNTIYF	TGTGCCAGCAGCGTCGACAGGGGCAATGGAAACACCATATATTTT
TRBV4-1	TRBJ1-5	NA	CASSLVLGGGNQPQHF	TGCGCCAGCAGCCTCGTACTGGGGGGGGGCAATCAGCCCCAGCATTTT